The 26 T cell receptor beta chains below all came from one sample that was sequenced in a study of T cell clones after liver transplantation. Sequenced by immunoSEQ multiplex PCR; TCRdb stores in-frame clones only, minus some. Here the sample spans tens of thousands of clones, over 60% being singletons. The input for sequencing was CD4+ T cells from blood, taken at the 22-month timepoint. Source of these receptors: a human patient who received a liver transplant. Some T cells may be the graft donor's.

V gene TRBV6-1 combines with J gene TRBJ2-1; D not certain. The V gene's germline CDR1 is MNHNS and CDR2 SASEGT. Trimming left V 0 bases short and J 9 bases short, with 12 bases between. The CDR3 extends over 14 amino acids. CDR3 DNA: TGTGCCAGCAGTGAAGCTGGTATCCAAAGTGAGCAGTTCTTC. It translates to CASSEAGIQSEQFF.

The rearrangement joins TRBV5-1 to TRBJ2-7; 10 positions match TRBD1. There are 15 residues in the CDR3. The junction had 3 bases not matched to a gene; V was cut back by 0 bases and J by 3 bases. Germline V gene lookup returns CDR1 SGHRS and CDR2 YFSETQ. CDR3 bases: TGCGCCAGCAGCTTGGGACAGGGGGCTGTCTACGAGCAGTACTTC. Protein: CASSLGQGAVYEQYF.

This clone was found a few times. Here the CDR3 reads CASSADWGEAFF. The CDR3 nucleotides read TGCGCCAGCAGCGCGGATTGGGGGGAAGCTTTCTTT. J is TRBJ1-1 and V is TRBV5-1; perhaps TRBD1 as D (5 bases). Trimming stripped 4 bases from V and 8 bases from J, with 12 bases between. The CDR3 is made up of 12 amino acids. CDR1 and CDR2 from the germline V gene are SGHRS and YFSETQ.

The rearrangement links TRBV18 to TRBJ2-3; tentative D call: TRBD2 (5 bases). The V end was cut by 0 bases, the J end by 2 bases, with 6 bases between. From germline, CDR1 is KGHSH and CDR2 LQKENI. This CDR3 is 14 amino acids long. Here the CDR3 reads CASSPPRATDTQYF. For the CDR3, the DNA is TGTGCCAGCTCACCACCGCGGGCCACAGATACGCAGTATTTT.

The rearrangement uses TRBV2 and TRBJ2-2, with TRBD1 matching over 7 bases. V lost 7 bases to trimming and J lost 3 bases; unmatched junction nucleotides: 5. From germline, CDR1 is SNHLY and CDR2 FYNNEI. CDR3 length: 14 residues. This CDR3 is CASIRTGYTGELFF. The CDR3 coding sequence is TGTGCCAGCATCCGGACAGGATACACCGGGGAGCTGTTTTTT. The whole variable domain, remainder taken from reference TRBV2 and TRBJ2-2, is EPEVTQTPSHQVTQMGQEVILRCVPISNHLYFYWYRQILGQKVEFLVSFYNNEISEKSEIFDDQFSVERPDGSNFTLKIRSTKLEDSAMYFCASIRTGYTGELFFGEGSRLTVL.

The V call is TRBV6-6, the J call TRBJ2-1; 8 bases agree with TRBD1. The CDR3 consists of 14 residues. Germline loops: CDR1 MNHNY, CDR2 SVGAGI (reference sequence). The V segment lost 6 bases and the J segment 3 bases; nucleotides outside the gene matches: 4. The CDR3 bases are TGTGCCAGCAGCGGGACAGGACACTACAATGAGCAGTTCTTC. It yields the protein CASSGTGHYNEQFF.

Only a few counts were recorded for this clone. J is TRBJ1-1 and V is TRBV6-5; possibly TRBD1 for D (6 bases). The CDR3 contains 15 residues. Per germline, CDR1 MNHEY and CDR2 SVGAGI. Trimming stripped 7 bases from V and 0 bases from J, with 15 bases between. The CDR3 reads CASTRRTVMNTEAFF. The CDR3 DNA reads as TGTGCCAGCACCCGCAGGACAGTCATGAACACTGAAGCTTTCTTT.

The V call is TRBV7-9, the J call TRBJ1-4; no definite D call. Germline V gene data show CDR1 as SEHNR and CDR2 as FQNEAQ (reference sequence). The CDR3 has 14 amino acids. V shed 2 bases and J shed 4 bases, with 8 bases lying between them. The DNA of the CDR3 is TGTGCCAGCAGCTTACAACAGAGTAATGAAAAACTGTTTTTT. It encodes CASSLQQSNEKLFF.

This clone was observed a few times. The J gene is TRBJ1-1, the V gene TRBV19; no clear D gene. V lost 11 bases and J lost 1, with 20 bases in between. The CDR3 contains 15 residues. The germline V gene has CDR1 LNHDA and CDR2 SQIVND (reference sequence). As DNA, the CDR3 is TGTGCCGCCACCTCGGCGGAGGGAGGGAACACTGAAGCTTTCTTT. Translation gives CAATSAEGGNTEAFF.

The chain has TRBV7-9 and TRBJ1-1, with D perhaps TRBD1 (6 bases). The CDR3 has 15 amino acids. The ends were cut back, 5 bases at V and 4 bases at J, with 17 bases in the middle. Germline V CDR1 and CDR2: SEHNR, FQNEAQ (reference sequence). This CDR3 reads CASSEQQGGATEAFF. For the CDR3, the DNA is TGTGCCAGCAGCGAACAACAGGGAGGGGCCACTGAAGCTTTCTTT.

This clone was seen at least ten times. CDR3 amino acids: CASSPTGPPMNTEAFF. For the CDR3, the DNA is TGTGCCAGCTCACCTACGGGACCCCCAATGAACACTGAAGCTTTCTTT. This chain joins TRBV18 and TRBJ1-1; perhaps TRBD1 as D (5 bases). CDR3 length equals 16 residues. CDR1 KGHSH and CDR2 LQKENI come from the germline V gene. Trimming pared 3 bases from V and 0 bases from J, leaving 14 bases between.

Concerning this clone: Other DNA sequences in this sample translate to the same CDR3. V and J are TRBV4-1 and TRBJ2-5; D not certain. Looked up from germline, CDR1 is MGHRA and CDR2 is YSYEKL. Trimming removed 1 base at V and 5 bases at J, with 5 bases between. CDR3 length: 12 residues. CDR3 protein: CASSQGRETQYF. The CDR3 nucleotides read TGCGCCAGCAGCCAAGGTCGGGAGACCCAGTACTTC.

The chain carries TRBV11-2 and TRBJ2-3; 11 nucleotides match TRBD2. Germline CDR1 is SGHAT and CDR2 is FQNNGV. CDR3 length equals 16 residues. Trimming at V came to 4 bases and at J to 1 base, leaving 4 bases not matched to a gene. CDR3 loop: CASSSLAGARTDTQYF. CDR3 nucleotide sequence: TGTGCCAGCAGCTCACTAGCGGGGGCCCGCACAGATACGCAGTATTTT.

This clone showed up just a few times. The chain combines TRBV28 with TRBJ2-3; 8 bases agree with TRBD2. CDR1 is MDHEN and CDR2 is SYDVKM in the germline V gene. CDR3 length equals 14 residues. The J segment lost 1 base and the V segment lost 11 bases, leaving 8 bases of the junction unmatched. The CDR3 nucleotides read TGTGCCGCCCGGGGGGGGGTGGGCACAGATACGCAGTATTTT. Its translation is CAARGGVGTDTQYF.

The chain combines TRBV28 with TRBJ1-5; no clear D. Germline V gene data show CDR1 as MDHEN and CDR2 as SYDVKM. This CDR3 is 15 amino acids long. V was clipped by 3 bases and J by 5 bases, with 14 bases between them. The CDR3 loop is CASSFPDTTYQPQHF. DNA for the CDR3: TGTGCCAGCAGTTTCCCTGACACCACCTATCAGCCCCAGCATTTT.

The chain uses TRBV7-9 and TRBJ2-7; D remains ambiguous. This CDR3 has 14 amino acids. CDR1 and CDR2 from the germline V gene are SEHNR and FQNEAQ (reference sequence). The V gene lost 6 bases and the J gene lost 5 bases, with 17 bases spanning the gap. The chain's CDR3 is CASSSRSGPHEQYF. The CDR3 DNA reads as TGTGCCAGCAGTTCCCGCTCGGGCCCTCACGAGCAGTACTTC. Together with reference TRBV7-9 and TRBJ2-7, the CDR3 gives the full variable domain: DTGVSQNPRHKITKRGQNVTFRCDPISEHNRLYWYRQTLGQGPEFLTYFQNEAQLEKSRLLSDRFSAERPKGSFSTLEIQRTEQGDSAMYLCASSSRSGPHEQYFGPGTRLTVT.

CDR3 amino acids: CASRQADLYEQYF. CDR3 nucleotide sequence: TGTGCCAGCAGGCAAGCGGACCTCTACGAGCAGTACTTC. The gene calls are TRBV7-2 and TRBJ2-7, with D possibly being TRBD2 (5 bases). The CDR3 is 13 residues long. Looked up from germline, CDR1 is SGHTA and CDR2 is FQGNSA. Trimming left V 6 bases short and J 3 bases short, with 12 bases between.

This clone was observed a few times. The chain employs TRBV11-3 and TRBJ2-7; 8 bases map to TRBD1. The V segment lost 8 bases and the J segment 6 bases; nucleotides outside the gene matches: 3. Germline CDR1 and CDR2: SGHNT and YENEEA. The CDR3 runs to 11 residues. CDR3 residues: CASGTGAEQYF. The CDR3 region has the DNA TGTGCCAGCGGGACAGGAGCCGAGCAGTACTTC.

This clone was picked up a small number of times. V gene TRBV6-5 combines with J gene TRBJ2-3, with D perhaps TRBD2 (6 bases). This CDR3 has 15 residues. V was cut by 6 bases and J by 5 bases, with 18 bases left in between. Germline lookup yields CDR1 MNHEY and CDR2 SVGAGI. In nucleotides, the CDR3 is TGTGCCAGCAGGCAATCCGGGGGAAGGGTAGATACGCAGTATTTT. Translating gives CASRQSGGRVDTQYF.

The chain couples TRBV5-4 to TRBJ2-6; 8 bases are a match to TRBD1. This CDR3 comprises 16 residues. The V gene end was trimmed by 1 base and the J gene end by 2 bases; junction bases not matched to a gene: 2. The germline V gene has CDR1 SGHNT and CDR2 YYREEE (reference sequence). CDR3 in amino acids: CASSLQGATGANVLTF. The CDR3 DNA follows: TGTGCCAGCAGCTTGCAGGGGGCGACTGGGGCCAACGTCCTGACTTTC.

Note on this clone: An end of the junction differs from the germline gene, which may be a read error. The genes are TRBV19 and TRBJ2-2, with a possible D match to TRBD1 (6 bases). This CDR3 is 15 amino acids long. Germline CDR1 reads LNHDA; CDR2 reads SQIVND (reference sequence). For the CDR3, the DNA is TGTGCCAGTAGTGTAGACAGGCCTCACACCGGGGAGCTGTTTTTT. It is translated as CASSVDRPHTGELFF.

The chain employs TRBV2 and TRBJ2-2, with 9 bases identical to TRBD1. J was trimmed by 5 bases and V by 6 bases; bases with no gene match: 10. The CDR3 is 16 amino acids. CDR1 is SNHLY and CDR2 is FYNNEI in the germline V gene. The CDR3, as DNA: TGTGCCAGCAGGGACAACAGGGGGCGCGGAACCGGGGAGCTGTTTTTT. This encodes CASRDNRGRGTGELFF.

The sample holds a few counts of this clone. The chain employs TRBV7-3 and TRBJ2-7; 8 nucleotides line up with TRBD2. This CDR3 is built from 15 residues. The V and J ends lost 2 bases and 2 bases, in that order; junction bases with no gene match: 5. CDR1 and CDR2 from the germline V gene are SGHTA and FQGTGA. The CDR3 coding sequence is TGTGCCAGCAGCTTACAAAGCGGGGGCACCTACGAGCAGTACTTC. It specifies CASSLQSGGTYEQYF.

The chain couples TRBV2 to TRBJ2-3; tentative D call: TRBD1 (7 bases). Germline loops: CDR1 SNHLY, CDR2 FYNNEI. The length of the CDR3 is 18 residues. Trimming removed 1 base at V and 1 base at J, with 18 bases between. The CDR3 protein is CASSEGTWGGQGTDTQYF. In nucleotides, the CDR3 is TGTGCCAGCAGTGAAGGTACTTGGGGAGGACAGGGCACAGATACGCAGTATTTT.

The chain combines TRBV5-4 with TRBJ2-1; D unresolved. The CDR3 runs to 16 residues. V was cut by 0 bases and J by 4 bases, with 14 bases left in between. The germline gives CDR1 SGHNT, CDR2 YYREEE (reference sequence). CDR3 nucleotide sequence: TGTGCCAGCAGCTTGGACGGTACCGGTATGTACAATGAGCAGTTCTTC. Residues: CASSLDGTGMYNEQFF.

The chain employs TRBV18 and TRBJ1-4; 7 nucleotides agree with TRBD1. Germline CDR1 is KGHSH and CDR2 is LQKENI. The CDR3 covers 14 residues. Germline trimming cut 4 bases from V and 7 bases from J; bases unmatched to any gene: 6. The DNA for the CDR3 is TGTGCCAGCTCACTACAGGGGTTGGGTGAAAAACTGTTTTTT. Protein sequence: CASSLQGLGEKLFF. Together with reference TRBV18 and TRBJ1-4, the CDR3 gives the full variable domain: NAGVMQNPRHLVRRRGQEARLRCSPMKGHSHVYWYRQLPEEGLKFMVYLQKENIIDESGMPKERFSAEFPKEGPSILRIQQVVRGDSAAYFCASSLQGLGEKLFFGSGTQLSVL.